In its sample, the clone carrying this T cell receptor (beta chain) was seen once. No antigen is known for it. Unique molecular identifiers were built into the TCRbeta library. TCRdb called the PCR reads again in MiXCR, with one record for every CDR3 protein. The sample includes approximately 300,000 distinct CDR3 sequences, about 9.4% of them seen just once. The V end was cut by 4 bases, the J end by 0 bases, with 13 bases between. The CDR3 is 15 amino acids. Germline-derived CDR1 and CDR2 are SEHNR and FQNEAQ (reference sequence). The data derive from a study of T-cell reconstitution after alpha-beta-depleted transplantation in children. Broader study findings: Fresh T-cell production supplied most of the T-cell counts and diversity seen one year after transplant. Some patients' high day-60 TCRbeta diversity was attributed to recipient cells surviving conditioning. Several hundred rapidly expanded clones from non-depleted graft cells reportedly supplied alpha-beta T cells about two months post-transplant.

The sample was PBMCs, taken before TCRalphabeta/CD19-depleted stem cell transplant. The source of this sequence is a boy under two years old with acute myeloid leukemia, due to receive a stem cell transplant. This chain uses TRBV7-9 with TRBJ2-7; a weak D match, TRBD2 (6 bases). The CDR3 DNA follows: TGTGCCAGCAGCTCGTGGGGGGTTTCCTCCTACGAGCAGTACTTC. This codes for CASSSWGVSSYEQYF.